The 8 T cell receptor beta chains below all came from one sample that was sequenced in a study of T cells in localized non-small cell lung cancer. Sequencing used immunoSEQ multiplex PCR; TCRdb keeps in-frame clones, though not all of them. The repertoire includes 1,500 or so clones, roughly 25% of them detected once, and 20% to 30% sits in the top ten. The specimen was normal lung tissue next to the tumor, collected before any cancer treatment. Receptor source: a male donor at least 60 years old with stage I lung adenocarcinoma.

The chain couples TRBV28 to TRBJ2-7; 9 nucleotides match TRBD2. With 6 bases clipped from V and 3 bases from J, the junction kept 6 bases outside the gene matches. The germline CDR1 and CDR2 sequences are MDHEN and SYDVKM. This CDR3 has 14 residues. The CDR3 region has the DNA TGTGCCAGCAGAGAACTAGCGGGCTTCTACGAGCAGTACTTC. Translation gives CASRELAGFYEQYF.

V gene TRBV19 combines with J gene TRBJ1-4, with 9 bases identical to TRBD1. Germline V CDR1 and CDR2: LNHDA, SQIVND (reference sequence). The J segment lost 8 bases and the V segment lost 6 bases, leaving 10 bases of the junction unmatched. The CDR3 spans 15 residues. CDR3 coding DNA: TGTGCCAGTAGCCCCCAACAGGGGGCCCGGGAAAAACTGTTTTTT. Protein: CASSPQQGAREKLFF. The entire variable domain, with the rest obtained from reference TRBV19 and TRBJ1-4, is as follows: DGGITQSPKYLFRKEGQNVTLSCEQNLNHDAMYWYRQDPGQGLRLIYYSQIVNDFQKGDIAEGYSVSREKKESFPLTVTSAQKNPTAFYLCASSPQQGAREKLFFGSGTQLSVL.

This clone has just a few counts. The chain joins TRBV11-3 to TRBJ2-5, with 7 nucleotides matching TRBD2. The CDR3 has 18 amino acids. Germline CDR1 reads SGHNT; CDR2 reads YENEEA. The trim removed 5 bases at V and 2 bases at J, leaving 17 bases unmatched. The CDR3 protein is CASSRTGGSALNQETQYF. The CDR3 DNA sequence: TGTGCCAGCAGCCGGACCGGGGGGAGCGCTCTAAATCAAGAGACCCAGTACTTC.

The chain uses TRBV19 and TRBJ2-2, with TRBD2 matching 8 bases. Germline-derived CDR1 and CDR2 are LNHDA and SQIVND (reference sequence). This CDR3 is built from 15 residues. The V and J ends lost 10 bases and 6 bases, in that order; junction bases with no gene match: 13. CDR3 DNA: TGTGCCATCTCCCGGGGGGGGGTGGACGCCGGGGAGCTGTTTTTT. As protein: CAISRGGVDAGELFF.

CDR3 nucleotide sequence: TGTGCCAGCAGCTTCAGACAGACTAATGAAAAACTGTTTTTT. The encoded protein is CASSFRQTNEKLFF. The chain links TRBV11-3 to TRBJ1-4; a weak D match, TRBD1 (5 bases). Germline V gives CDR1 SGHNT, CDR2 YENEEA. Trimming removed 3 bases at V and 2 bases at J, with 7 bases between. This CDR3 region has 14 residues.

The chain links TRBV1 to TRBJ1-4. TRBV1 is designated a pseudogene. There are 16 residues in the CDR3. The DNA for the CDR3 is TGCGCCAGCAGCACGGGGGCTAGAGCAACTAATGAAAAACTGTTTTTT. Translating it yields CASSTGARATNEKLFF.

This clone turned up a few times. The rearrangement links TRBV11-3 to TRBJ1-1; 10 nucleotides align to TRBD1. The ends lost 5 bases at V and 5 bases at J; junction bases unmatched: 5. The CDR3 sequence is 14 residues long. Germline V CDR1 and CDR2: SGHNT, YENEEA. The CDR3 protein is CASSPRDRGTEAFF. DNA for the CDR3: TGTGCCAGCAGCCCGAGGGACAGGGGAACTGAAGCTTTCTTT. Variable domain in full (rest from reference TRBV11-3 and TRBJ1-1): EAGVVQSPRYKIIEKKQPVAFWCNPISGHNTLYWYLQNLGQGPELLIRYENEEAVDDSQLPKDRFSAERLKGVDSTLKIQPAELGDSAVYLCASSPRDRGTEAFFGQGTRLTVV.

The V gene is TRBV18, the J gene TRBJ2-3, with 7 bases matching TRBD1. V was pared by 6 bases and J by 2 bases, with 8 bases of the junction left unmatched. The germline CDR1 and CDR2 sequences are KGHSH and LQKENI. The CDR3 is 15 amino acids. The CDR3 loop reads CASSVRGLFTDTQYF. The CDR3 DNA reads as TGTGCCAGCTCGGTTAGGGGGCTATTCACAGATACGCAGTATTTT.